This TCR beta chain was sequenced during a study of cytomegalovirus exposure and HLA in healthy donors. Donors sampled were nominally healthy, though unrecorded immune exposures were likely. General study results and limits: The productive fraction for most TCR beta V segments was about 87% or about 30% in an earlier analysis. What a later analysis showed was that several of the most significant clusters appeared linked to common viral pathogens. Later on, an analysis showed TCR association rates differing by HLA locus, with DRB1 the most and HLA-C the fewest.

The germline gives CDR1 SGDLS, CDR2 YYNGEE. There are 12 residues in the CDR3. The ends were cut back, 1 base at V and 6 bases at J, with 6 bases in the middle. 60 Vbeta and 13 Jbeta primers were used in PCR. Assay used: immunoSEQ multiplex PCR; TCRdb lists only in-frame clones, some missing. The data contain roughly 100,000 clones, 78% of them singletons. To note about this clone: What it binds is unknown.

This clonotype was obtained from a male donor in good health and CMV-seronegative. The chain recombines TRBV9 with TRBJ2-3; possibly TRBD1 for D (6 bases). The sample comprised PBMCs. The CDR3 DNA reads TGTGCCAGCAGCGTACAGGGGGATACGCAGTATTTT. The encoded protein is CASSVQGDTQYF.